In this sample, the clone carrying this T cell receptor beta chain turned up a few times. This sample includes further DNA sequences coding for the same CDR3. The data belong to a study of blood T cell repertoires in COVID-19. Only in-frame clones appear in the TCRdb table, and some are missing; sequencing was by immunoSEQ multiplex PCR. The sample lists 180,000 or so clones, 86% occurring once. From germline, CDR1 is GTSNPN and CDR2 SVGIG (reference sequence). V shed 4 bases and J 8 bases; nucleotides not matched to a gene: 7. This CDR3 contains 13 residues. All enrollees were roughly 18 to 100 years old and from 24 US areas.

This clonotype originated in a man in his forties with acute COVID-19. The sequenced sample consisted of PBMCs or T cells enriched from blood (not recorded which). J is TRBJ1-2 and V is TRBV30, with 10 bases aligning to TRBD1. The DNA for the CDR3 is TGTGCCTGGAAAGGGACAGGGGTCTACGGCTACACCTTC. Amino acid sequence: CAWKGTGVYGYTF.